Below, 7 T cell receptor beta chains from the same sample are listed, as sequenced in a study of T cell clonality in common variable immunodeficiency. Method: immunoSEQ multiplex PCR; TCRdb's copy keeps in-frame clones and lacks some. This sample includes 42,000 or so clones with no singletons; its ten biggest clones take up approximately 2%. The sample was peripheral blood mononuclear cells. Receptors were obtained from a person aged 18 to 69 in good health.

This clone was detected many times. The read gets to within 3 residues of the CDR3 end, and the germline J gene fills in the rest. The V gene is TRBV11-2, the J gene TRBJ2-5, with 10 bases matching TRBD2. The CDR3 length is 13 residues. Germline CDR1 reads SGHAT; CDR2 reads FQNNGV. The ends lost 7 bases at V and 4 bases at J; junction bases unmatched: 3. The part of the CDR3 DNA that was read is TGTGCCAGCAATTTAGCGGGAGGAGAGACC. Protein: CASNLAGGET. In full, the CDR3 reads CASNLAGGETQYF.

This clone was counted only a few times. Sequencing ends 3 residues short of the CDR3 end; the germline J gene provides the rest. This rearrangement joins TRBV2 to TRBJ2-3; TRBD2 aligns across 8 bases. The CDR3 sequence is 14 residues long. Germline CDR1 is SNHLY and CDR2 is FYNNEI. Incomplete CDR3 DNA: TGTGCCAGCCGACCGGCGGGAGGAGAAGAGACG. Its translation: CASRPAGGEET. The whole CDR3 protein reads CASRPAGGEETQYF. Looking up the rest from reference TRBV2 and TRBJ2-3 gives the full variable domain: EPEVTQTPSHQVTQMGQEVILRCVPISNHLYFYWYRQILGQKVEFLVSFYNNEISEKSEIFDDQFSVERPDGSNFTLKIRSTKLEDSAMYFCASRPAGGEETQYFGPGTRLTVL.

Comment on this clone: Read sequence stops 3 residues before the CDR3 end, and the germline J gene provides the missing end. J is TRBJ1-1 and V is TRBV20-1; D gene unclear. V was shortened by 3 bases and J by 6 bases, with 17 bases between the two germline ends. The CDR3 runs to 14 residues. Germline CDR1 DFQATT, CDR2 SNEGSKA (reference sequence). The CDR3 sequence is CSARVASKRPEAFF. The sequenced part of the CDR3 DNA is TGCAGTGCTAGGGTGGCCTCAAAGAGGCCTGAA.

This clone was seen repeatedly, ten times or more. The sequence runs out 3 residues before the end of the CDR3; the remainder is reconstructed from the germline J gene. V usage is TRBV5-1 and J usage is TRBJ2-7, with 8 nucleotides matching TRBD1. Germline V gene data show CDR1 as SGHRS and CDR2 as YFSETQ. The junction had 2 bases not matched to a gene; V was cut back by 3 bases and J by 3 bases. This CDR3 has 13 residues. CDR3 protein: CASSYDRGYEQYF. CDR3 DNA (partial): TGCGCCAGCAGCTATGACAGGGGCTACGAG.

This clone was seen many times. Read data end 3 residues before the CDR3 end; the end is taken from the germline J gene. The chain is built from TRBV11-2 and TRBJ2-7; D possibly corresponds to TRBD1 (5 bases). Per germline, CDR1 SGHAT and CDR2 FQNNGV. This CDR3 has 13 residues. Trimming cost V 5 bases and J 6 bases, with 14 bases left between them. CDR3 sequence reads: CASSRTPSSEQYF. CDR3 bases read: TGTGCCAGCAGCCGGACACCGTCTTCCGAG.

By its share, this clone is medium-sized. CDR3 sequence reads: CASALTSGTNEQFF. CDR3 DNA, as far as it was read: TGTGCCTCCGCCTTGACTAGCGGGACAAATGAG. The J gene is TRBJ2-1, the V gene TRBV30; 11 bases align to TRBD2. Read coverage stops 3 residues before the CDR3 terminus; the germline J gene supplies the remainder. CDR1 is GTSNPN and CDR2 is SVGIG in the germline V gene (reference sequence). The V gene end was trimmed by 7 bases and the J gene end by 7 bases; junction bases not matched to a gene: 9. The CDR3 extends over 14 amino acids.

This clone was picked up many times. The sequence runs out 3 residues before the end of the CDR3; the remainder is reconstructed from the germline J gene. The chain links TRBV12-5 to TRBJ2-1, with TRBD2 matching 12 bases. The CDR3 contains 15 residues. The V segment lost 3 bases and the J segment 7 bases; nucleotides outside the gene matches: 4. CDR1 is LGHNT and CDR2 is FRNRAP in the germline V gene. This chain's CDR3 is CASGLVLAGGNEQFF. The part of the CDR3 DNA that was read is TGTGCTAGTGGTTTAGTCCTAGCGGGAGGGAATGAG. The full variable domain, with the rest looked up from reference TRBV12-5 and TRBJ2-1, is DARVTQTPRHKVTEMGQEVTMRCQPILGHNTVFWYRQTMMQGLELLAYFRNRAPLDDSGMPKDRFSAEMPDATLATLKIQPSEPRDSAVYFCASGLVLAGGNEQFFGPGTRLTVL.